Below are 24 T cell receptor beta chains sequenced from a single sample in a study of T cells after yellow fever vaccination. One entry per CDR3 protein, called by TCRdb with MiXCR from the 5' RACE reads. The sample lists 250,000 or so distinct CDR3 sequences, more than 3.5% occurring once. This specimen consisted of PBMCs, obtained 15 days after the yellow fever booster vaccination. All receptors derive from a man aged 18 to 30 who received the YFV17D yellow fever vaccine.

This clonotype was recorded at least ten times. The genes are TRBV27 and TRBJ2-7, with D hard to call. The germline V and J ends were trimmed by 2 bases and 1 base, with 12 bases remaining between them. This CDR3 region has 15 residues. CDR1 and CDR2 from the germline V gene are MNHEY and SMNVEV (reference sequence). CDR3 nucleotide sequence: TGTGCCAGCAGTTTAGCGGCAGTAGGGTCCTACGAGCAGTACTTC. Protein sequence: CASSLAAVGSYEQYF.

This clonotype has a handful of counts. The rearrangement joins TRBV10-2 to TRBJ1-1; no clear D. Germline values: CDR1 WSHSY, CDR2 SAAADI. V dropped 6 bases and J dropped 5 bases, with 7 bases sitting between them. This CDR3 has 11 residues. CDR3 nucleotides: TGCGCCAGCAGCACCGAGACTGAAGCTTTCTTT. Translated: CASSTETEAFF.

This clonotype occurred many times. This chain connects TRBV5-5 to TRBJ2-7; D gene unclear. Germline V gene lookup returns CDR1 SGHKS and CDR2 YYEKEE (reference sequence). V lost 0 bases, J lost 6 bases, and 16 bases lay in between. The CDR3 covers 15 residues. For the CDR3, the DNA is TGTGCCAGCAGCTTGGGGAAGGGTGGCTTCCGCGAGCAGTACGTC. Residues: CASSLGKGGFREQYV.

This clonotype was recorded many times. The chain recombines TRBV5-1 with TRBJ2-3; 7 nucleotides align to TRBD1. This CDR3 comprises 15 residues. J gave up 0 bases and V 5 bases, and 6 bases lay outside the gene matches. Germline CDR1 reads SGHRS; CDR2 reads YFSETQ. CDR3 region: CASRPGTASTDTQYF. The CDR3 DNA follows: TGCGCCAGCAGGCCCGGGACAGCGAGCACAGATACGCAGTATTTT.

This clonotype was seen ten or more times. DNA for the CDR3: TGCAGTGCTAGAGAAGGGACAGGGTTGAGGGGCTACACCTTC. Translating gives CSAREGTGLRGYTF. The chain combines TRBV20-1 with TRBJ1-2; 9 nucleotides line up with TRBD1. Germline CDR1 reads DFQATT; CDR2 reads SNEGSKA (reference sequence). The CDR3 contains 14 residues. The V gene end was trimmed by 0 bases and the J gene end by 8 bases; junction bases not matched to a gene: 7.

Many counts were recorded for this clonotype. The chain is built from TRBV7-8 and TRBJ2-6; TRBD1 matches at 9 bases. J was trimmed by 2 bases and V by 1 base; bases with no gene match: 6. CDR3 length: 18 amino acids. CDR1 and CDR2 from the germline V gene are SGHVS and FQNEAQ. The CDR3 is CASSLGTGEGAGANVLTF. CDR3 nucleotide sequence: TGTGCCAGCAGCTTAGGGACAGGGGAGGGAGCTGGGGCCAACGTCCTGACTTTC.

V gene TRBV18 combines with J gene TRBJ2-3, with 7 bases identical to TRBD1. This CDR3 is built from 16 residues. V shed 4 bases, J shed 1 base, and the junction held 8 bases outside the gene matches. Germline CDR1 and CDR2: KGHSH and LQKENI. The CDR3 coding sequence is TGTGCCAGCTCACAACTCCGGACAGGAGGCACAGATACGCAGTATTTT. Translating gives CASSQLRTGGTDTQYF.

This clonotype was seen ten or more times. V and J are TRBV7-9 and TRBJ2-3; tentative D call: TRBD2 (5 bases). Trimming shortened V by 1 base and J by 0 bases, and 8 bases separated the two germline ends. The CDR3 spans 15 residues. Germline CDR1 and CDR2: SEHNR and FQNEAQ (reference sequence). CDR3 coding DNA: TGTGCCAGCAGCTTAGAGACGGGGAGCACAGATACGCAGTATTTT. This sequence encodes CASSLETGSTDTQYF.

This clonotype has ten or more counts. The J gene is TRBJ2-5, the V gene TRBV5-1; D is undetermined. CDR3 length: 14 residues. Trimming took 4 bases from V and 5 from J, leaving 15 bases between them. In germline, CDR1 is SGHRS, CDR2 YFSETQ. CDR3 DNA sequence: TGCGCCAGCAGCCCGGACCCTGGCGGTGAGACCCAGTACTTC. This sequence encodes CASSPDPGGETQYF.

The chain carries TRBV18 and TRBJ2-5, with D perhaps assigned TRBD1 or TRBD2 (5 bases each). The germline V gene has CDR1 KGHSH and CDR2 LQKENI. This CDR3 has 13 amino acids. The V end was cut by 6 bases, the J end by 2 bases, with 10 bases between. Here the CDR3 DNA reads TGTGCCAGCTCTGGGACGGAGCAAGAGACCCAGTACTTC. This sequence encodes CASSGTEQETQYF.

This clonotype was observed at least ten times. This chain connects TRBV5-1 to TRBJ1-2; D uncertain. Trimming cost V 5 bases and J 6 bases, with 14 bases left between them. The germline gives CDR1 SGHRS, CDR2 YFSETQ. The CDR3 contains 13 residues. The DNA of the CDR3 is TGCGCCAGCAGACCTCGAGGCGGCAATGGCTACACCTTC. As protein: CASRPRGGNGYTF.

At least ten counts were recorded for this clonotype. The V gene is TRBV10-2, the J gene TRBJ2-7; no clear D. The germline V gene has CDR1 WSHSY and CDR2 SAAADI. The CDR3 is 12 amino acids. Trimming took 3 bases from V and 4 from J, leaving 7 bases between them. The CDR3 loop is CASSDVEYEQYF. CDR3 DNA sequence: TGCGCCAGCAGTGATGTGGAGTACGAGCAGTACTTC.

This clonotype has a count of ten or more. The rearrangement uses TRBV5-1 and TRBJ2-7; D possibly corresponds to TRBD1 (6 bases). The CDR3 contains 15 residues. The V and J ends lost 0 bases and 0 bases respectively, with 10 bases between them. Germline V gives CDR1 SGHRS, CDR2 YFSETQ. In nucleotides, the CDR3 is TGCGCCAGCAGCTTGGCCCCGGACAGCTCCTACGAGCAGTACTTC. This gives the protein CASSLAPDSSYEQYF. Using reference TRBV5-1 and TRBJ2-7 for the parts outside the CDR3, the full variable domain is KAGVTQTPRYLIKTRGQQVTLSCSPISGHRSVSWYQQTPGQGLQFLFEYFSETQRNKGNFPGRFSGRQFSNSRSEMNVSTLELGDSALYLCASSLAPDSSYEQYFGPGTRLTVT.

This clonotype was counted ten times or more. The chain uses TRBV4-1 and TRBJ2-1, with D possibly being TRBD1 or TRBD2 (5 bases each). Germline V lookup: CDR1 MGHRA, CDR2 YSYEKL. The V gene lost 0 bases and the J gene lost 12 bases, with 12 bases spanning the gap. CDR3 size: 13 residues. DNA for the CDR3: TGCGCCAGCAGCCAAGATCGAGGGGCCCGGCAGTTCTTC. Translating gives CASSQDRGARQFF.

This clonotype was recorded at least ten times. The chain joins TRBV5-1 to TRBJ1-2, with a weak D call TRBD1 (5 bases). Germline V gene data show CDR1 as SGHRS and CDR2 as YFSETQ. V was clipped by 4 bases and J by 4 bases, with 17 bases between them. CDR3 length: 15 amino acids. In DNA, the CDR3 is TGCGCCAGCAGCGGGGGGTCCCTCGAGGCCTATGGCTACACCTTC. It translates to CASSGGSLEAYGYTF.

This clonotype was detected many times. This sequence joins TRBV5-1 and TRBJ2-1, with 9 positions matching TRBD1. This CDR3 has 16 amino acids. Germline CDR1 and CDR2: SGHRS and YFSETQ. The trim removed 4 bases at V and 8 bases at J, leaving 13 bases unmatched. The CDR3 here is CASSPGPTGGPDEQFF. The CDR3 DNA sequence: TGCGCCAGCAGCCCGGGACCGACAGGGGGACCCGATGAGCAGTTCTTC.

This clonotype was counted ten times or more. The chain employs TRBV3-1 and TRBJ1-2, with D possibly matching TRBD1 (6 bases). Trimming took 3 bases from V and 8 from J, leaving 13 bases between them. The CDR3 is 13 amino acids. Germline CDR1 LGHDT, CDR2 YNNKEL (reference sequence). CDR3 DNA sequence: TGTGCCAGCAGCCAGAGGGGGACACGCGGCTACACCTTC. It specifies CASSQRGTRGYTF.

In this sample, this clonotype turned up many times. The chain has TRBV6-6 and TRBJ2-3, with 11 nucleotides matching TRBD1. Germline loops: CDR1 MNHNY, CDR2 SVGAGI (reference sequence). The length of the CDR3 is 15 residues. Trimming removed 5 bases from V and 5 bases from J; junction bases left unmatched: 6. CDR3 nucleotide sequence: TGTGCCAGCAGTCTCTGGACAGGGGGCATAGATACGCAGTATTTT. It encodes CASSLWTGGIDTQYF.

This clonotype was picked up many times. The chain uses TRBV11-1 and TRBJ1-1, with D possibly being TRBD1 (5 bases). Between the trimmed V and J ends, which lost 6 bases and 5 bases, there was a span of 16 bases. Germline CDR1 is SGHAT and CDR2 is FQDESV (reference sequence). The CDR3 runs to 14 residues. CDR3 DNA sequence: TGTGCCAGCAGTCCAATGACAGCCATAACTGAAGCTTTCTTT. Protein: CASSPMTAITEAFF.

This clonotype was detected many times. The chain employs TRBV12-3 or TRBV12-4 and TRBJ2-3; D possibly matches TRBD1 or TRBD2 (5 bases each). Trimming took off 4 bases at V and 4 bases at J, with 9 bases between the two ends. The CDR3 spans 13 residues. CDR3 residues: CASSYGGADTQYF. CDR3 DNA: TGTGCCAGCAGTTATGGGGGTGCAGATACGCAGTATTTT.

This clonotype was counted many times. The chain uses TRBV7-2 and TRBJ2-7, with 10 bases aligning to TRBD2. The CDR3 loop spans 15 amino acids. Germline V CDR1 and CDR2: SGHTA, FQGNSA. V dropped 2 bases and J dropped 5; count of bases not matched to a gene: 6. CDR3 DNA sequence: TGTGCCAGCAGCTTAAATAGCGGGGGGAGGGACGAGCAGTACTTC. Translation: CASSLNSGGRDEQYF.

This clonotype was found many times. V usage is TRBV12-3 or TRBV12-4 and J usage is TRBJ2-3, with TRBD2 identical over 9 bases. The J segment lost 1 base and the V segment lost 6 bases, leaving 2 bases of the junction unmatched. There are 14 residues in the CDR3. CDR3: CASRIAGGTDTQYF. The CDR3 nucleotides read TGTGCCAGCAGAATAGCGGGGGGCACAGATACGCAGTATTTT.

At least ten counts were recorded for this clonotype. This chain joins TRBV2 and TRBJ2-3; 9 bases line up with TRBD1. The CDR3 has 15 residues. Germline V gives CDR1 SNHLY, CDR2 FYNNEI. Trimming removed 5 bases from V and 4 bases from J; junction bases left unmatched: 7. The chain's CDR3 is CASSSGTGSPDTQYF. As DNA, the CDR3 is TGTGCCAGCAGTTCCGGGACAGGGAGCCCAGATACGCAGTATTTT.

This clonotype was detected a few times. This sequence joins TRBV7-9 and TRBJ1-4; 7 bases agree with TRBD1. Germline V lookup: CDR1 SEHNR, CDR2 FQNEAQ (reference sequence). This CDR3 region has 16 residues. The ends lost 3 bases at V and 4 bases at J; junction bases unmatched: 8. CDR3 in amino acids: CASSLVEGALNEKLFF. CDR3 nucleotide sequence: TGTGCCAGCAGCTTGGTGGAGGGGGCTCTTAATGAAAAACTGTTTTTT. The full variable domain, with the rest looked up from reference TRBV7-9 and TRBJ1-4, is DTGVSQNPRHKITKRGQNVTFRCDPISEHNRLYWYRQTLGQGPEFLTYFQNEAQLEKSRLLSDRFSAERPKGSFSTLEIQRTEQGDSAMYLCASSLVEGALNEKLFFGSGTQLSVL.